This T cell receptor (beta chain) comes out of a study of shared clonotypes between healthy human individuals. Study summary: The composition of the donors was two women and a few men aged 18 to 49.

General observations from the study: Among non-shared clonotypes, generation probabilities were lower than among those shared by all four donors.

Produced via immunoSEQ multiplex PCR; TCRdb's table is partial and in-frame only. The sample shows approximately 2.4 million clones, around 95% of them seen only once. As to this clone: The antigen is not known.

This clonotype was sampled from a man aged 18 to 29 in good health. The specimen sequenced was naive CD4+ T cells sorted from blood. Stated subset: CD45RA+ positively selected.

CDR3 sequence (DNA): TGTGCCATCGGAGGGTGGGACAGCCACGAGCAGTACTTC. This sequence encodes CAIGGWDSHEQYF. V and J are TRBV10-3 and TRBJ2-7; maybe TRBD1 (7 bases). V was cut by 8 bases and J by 5 bases, with 16 bases left in between. Germline CDR1 is ENHRY and CDR2 is SYGVKD. This CDR3 has 13 residues.